This TCR beta chain was found in a study of blood T cell dynamics during melanoma immunotherapy. The data were produced by immunoSEQ multiplex PCR, yet TCRdb's version contains in-frame clones alone and is incomplete. The data contain fewer than 20,000 clones, roughly nine tenths of them singletons. Notes on this clone: The antigen remains undetermined.

Germline CDR1 reads MNHEY; CDR2 reads SVGAGI. V lost 5 bases and J 6 bases, leaving 17 bases between the germline ends. This CDR3 is 14 amino acids long. The time point here: pre-treatment baseline. Study-level findings and limits: Disease-control patients' PBMC repertoires became either more clonal or more diverse at W3.

The sequence came from a human donor with melanoma. The sequences come from blood, collected from a patient treated with checkpoint blockade. The chain employs TRBV6-5 and TRBJ2-7, with D possibly being TRBD1 (8 bases). The CDR3 bases are TGTGCCAGCAGTCTACGGACAGGGAGGGGCGAGCAGTACTTC. It yields the protein CASSLRTGRGEQYF.